The 6 T cell receptor beta chains listed next were all sequenced from one sample in a study of tumor and adjacent non-tumor tissue in lung cancer. This sample's RNA came from whole unsorted tissue. A modified ARM-PCR protocol with three rounds of nested PCR amplified TCRbeta. TCRdb analysed the multiplex PCR reads with MiXCR anew, one entry per CDR3 protein. This table holds approximately 130,000 distinct CDR3 sequences, about 66% found once. Sequencing input: lung tumor tissue. These receptor sequences come from a man aged 25-45 years with non-small cell lung cancer.

The genes are TRBV4-3 and TRBJ1-3; TRBD1 is a possible D gene (5 bases). Germline CDR1 is LGHNA and CDR2 is YSLEER. The V and J ends lost 3 bases and 3 bases respectively, with 18 bases between them. CDR3 size: 17 residues. The CDR3 here is CASSHLTASNFGNTIYF. As DNA, the CDR3 is TGCGCCAGCAGCCATCTGACAGCGTCGAATTTTGGAAACACCATATATTTT.

The V call is TRBV20-1, the J call TRBJ1-2; 9 bases agree with TRBD1. J gave up 10 bases and V 5 bases, and 11 bases lay outside the gene matches. The CDR3 extends over 13 amino acids. Germline CDR1 and CDR2: DFQATT and SNEGSKA (reference sequence). CDR3: CSAVGTGRSDYTF. The CDR3 DNA follows: TGCAGTGCTGTCGGGACAGGGCGATCTGACTACACCTTC.

Concerning this clonotype: The junction does not match germline at one end; this may be a read error. The chain joins TRBV12-3 or TRBV12-4 to TRBJ2-1; a weak D match, TRBD2 (5 bases). The CDR3 runs 14 residues. The CDR3 is CVSSLSGLFNEQFF. The CDR3 DNA is TGTGTCAGCAGTTTATCCGGACTGTTCAATGAGCAGTTCTTC.

For this clonotype: Compared with germline, one end of the junction differs, possibly owing to a read error. This sequence joins TRBV6-5 and TRBJ2-7, with D unresolved. This CDR3 is built from 14 residues. Germline V gives CDR1 MNHEY, CDR2 SVGAGI. The CDR3 loop is CASSEDLESYEHYF. The CDR3 DNA reads as TGTGCCAGCAGTGAAGATCTGGAATCCTACGAGCACTACTTC.

As regards this clonotype: A read error is possible here, since a much larger clone lies one base away. The chain has TRBV12-3 or TRBV12-4 and TRBJ2-1; TRBD2 is a possible D gene (5 bases). The CDR3 covers 16 residues. Trimming shortened V by 6 bases and J by 7 bases, and 22 bases separated the two germline ends. The CDR3 nucleotides are TGTGCCAGCAGCCCTGGGAGAGATCGTAAAAGGAATGAGCAGTTCTTC. Its protein product is CASSPGRDRKRNEQFF.

This rearrangement joins TRBV29-1 to TRBJ1-5; TRBD1 is a possible D gene (6 bases). Trimming removed 4 bases from V and 3 bases from J, with 13 bases in between. This CDR3 spans 14 amino acids. Looked up from germline, CDR1 is SQVTM and CDR2 is ANQGSEA. In nucleotides, the CDR3 is TGCAGCGTTGGTGGGACACGAGACAATCAGCCCCAGCATTTT. This gives the protein CSVGGTRDNQPQHF.